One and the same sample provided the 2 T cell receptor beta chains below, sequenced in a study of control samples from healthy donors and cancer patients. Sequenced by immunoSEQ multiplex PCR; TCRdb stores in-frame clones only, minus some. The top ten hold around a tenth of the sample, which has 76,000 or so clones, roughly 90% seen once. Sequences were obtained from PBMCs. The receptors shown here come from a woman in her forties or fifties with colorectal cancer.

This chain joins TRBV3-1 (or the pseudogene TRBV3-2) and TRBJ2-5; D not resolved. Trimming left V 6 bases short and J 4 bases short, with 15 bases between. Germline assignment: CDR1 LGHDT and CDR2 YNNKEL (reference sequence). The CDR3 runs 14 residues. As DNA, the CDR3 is TGTGCCAGCAGTCCGTTGGGGTTTAGAGAGACCCAGTACTTC. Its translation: CASSPLGFRETQYF.

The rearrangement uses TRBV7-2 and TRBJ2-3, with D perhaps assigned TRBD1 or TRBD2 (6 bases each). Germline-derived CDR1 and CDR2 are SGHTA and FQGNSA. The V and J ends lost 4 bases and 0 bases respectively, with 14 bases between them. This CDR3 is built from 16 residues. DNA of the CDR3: TGTGCCAGCAGCTCTCGGGGGACACGAAGCACAGATACGCAGTATTTT. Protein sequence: CASSSRGTRSTDTQYF. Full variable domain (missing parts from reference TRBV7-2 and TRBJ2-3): GAGVSQSPSNKVTEKGKDVELRCDPISGHTALYWYRQSLGQGLEFLIYFQGNSAPDKSGLPSDRFSAERTGGSVSTLTIQRTQQEDSAVYLCASSSRGTRSTDTQYFGPGTRLTVL.